What follows are 25 T cell receptor beta chains derived from one specimen sequenced in a study of PD-1 blockade in classical Hodgkin lymphoma. Sequencing used immunoSEQ multiplex PCR; TCRdb keeps in-frame clones, though not all of them. The repertoire holds about 85,000 clones, approximately 90% seen once, with around 2.7% in the top ten. Indicated time point: cycle 4 day 1 (C4D1), after more than five weeks of nivolumab. In every patient, relapse followed autologous stem cell transplantation, while exposure to brentuximab vedotin differed. The input for sequencing was peripheral blood mononuclear cells (PBMCs), taken before the fourth cycle of nivolumab. The receptors come from a human donor with classical Hodgkin lymphoma.

The J gene is TRBJ1-4, the V gene TRBV11-2; D unclear. The CDR3 length is 15 residues. V lost 5 bases, J lost 3 bases, and 13 bases lay in between. Germline CDR1 reads SGHAT; CDR2 reads FQNNGV. The chain's CDR3 is CASSPRPDSNEKLFF. In DNA form, the CDR3 reads TGTGCCAGCAGCCCTCGCCCAGACTCTAATGAAAAACTGTTTTTT.

The rearrangement uses TRBV19 and TRBJ2-5, with 7 bases lining up with TRBD2. V trimming: 7 bases; J trimming: 2 bases; junction bases outside the gene matches: 7. The CDR3 sequence is 14 residues long. Germline loops: CDR1 LNHDA, CDR2 SQIVND (reference sequence). The CDR3 region has the DNA TGTGCCAGTACTGGGGGAGGGGATCAAGAGACCCAGTACTTC. It translates to CASTGGGDQETQYF. Filled out from reference TRBV19 and TRBJ2-5, the complete variable domain reads DGGITQSPKYLFRKEGQNVTLSCEQNLNHDAMYWYRQDPGQGLRLIYYSQIVNDFQKGDIAEGYSVSREKKESFPLTVTSAQKNPTAFYLCASTGGGDQETQYFGPGTRLLVL.

The chain combines TRBV19 with TRBJ1-1; D is possibly TRBD1 (6 bases). CDR3 length equals 12 residues. The V end lost 5 bases, the J end lost 8 bases, and 12 bases lay between the germline ends. Germline V gene lookup returns CDR1 LNHDA and CDR2 SQIVND (reference sequence). The CDR3 sequence: CASSLTGLEAFF. In DNA, the CDR3 is TGTGCCAGTAGTTTAACAGGGTTGGAAGCTTTCTTT.

This rearrangement joins TRBV5-4 to TRBJ2-3, with TRBD2 identical over 9 bases. Germline V lookup: CDR1 SGHNT, CDR2 YYREEE (reference sequence). The ends lost 4 bases at V and 4 bases at J; junction bases unmatched: 4. The CDR3 has 14 amino acids. The CDR3 spells CASSTGLAPDTQYF. CDR3 DNA sequence: TGTGCCAGCAGCACCGGACTAGCGCCAGATACGCAGTATTTT.

This sequence joins TRBV29-1 and TRBJ1-4, with a possible D match to TRBD1 (6 bases). This CDR3 is built from 12 residues. V was clipped by 4 bases and J by 6 bases, with 9 bases between them. CDR1 SQVTM and CDR2 ANQGSEA come from the germline V gene. The CDR3 nucleotides read TGCAGCGTTGTACAGGGCCATGAAAAACTGTTTTTT. Translation gives CSVVQGHEKLFF.

J is TRBJ1-4 and V is TRBV5-6; D remains ambiguous. From germline, CDR1 is SGHDT and CDR2 YYEEEE. CDR3 size: 14 residues. Between the trimmed V and J ends, which lost 4 bases and 5 bases, there was a span of 12 bases. CDR3 in DNA: TGTGCCAGCAGCAGCCCTACACTCAATGAAAAACTGTTTTTT. Protein sequence: CASSSPTLNEKLFF.

The gene calls are TRBV7-9 and TRBJ1-1; D remains ambiguous. V lost 1 base and J lost 8, with 8 bases in between. The CDR3 extends over 12 amino acids. Germline-derived CDR1 and CDR2 are SEHNR and FQNEAQ (reference sequence). CDR3 sequence: CASSLVRVEAFF. In DNA form, the CDR3 reads TGTGCCAGCAGCTTAGTTAGAGTAGAAGCTTTCTTT.

The rearrangement joins TRBV6-5 to TRBJ2-7; TRBD1 matches 11 bases. V trimming: 6 bases; J trimming: 3 bases; junction bases outside the gene matches: 4. The V gene's germline CDR1 is MNHEY and CDR2 SVGAGI. The CDR3 has 14 residues. CDR3 amino acids: CASRPGQGDYEQYF. For the CDR3, the DNA is TGTGCCAGCAGACCGGGACAGGGGGACTACGAGCAGTACTTC.

This chain connects TRBV4-1 to TRBJ1-1; D call uncertain. Trimming pared 5 bases from V and 2 bases from J, leaving 12 bases between. The germline gives CDR1 MGHRA, CDR2 YSYEKL. This CDR3 is 14 amino acids long. The CDR3 region is CASSSPTLNTEAFF. The DNA for the CDR3 is TGCGCCAGCAGCTCACCGACTCTAAACACTGAAGCTTTCTTT.

The CDR3 here is CASGLPSGEETQYF. The CDR3 nucleotides read TGTGCCAGCGGGCTACCTAGCGGGGAAGAGACCCAGTACTTC. This rearrangement joins TRBV6-1 to TRBJ2-5; 9 bases are shared with TRBD2. Germline V gene sequence: CDR1 MNHNS, CDR2 SASEGT. J was trimmed by 3 bases and V by 8 bases; bases with no gene match: 7. The CDR3 has 14 amino acids.

The gene calls are TRBV9 and TRBJ2-7, with D perhaps TRBD1 (5 bases). Germline V gene data show CDR1 as SGDLS and CDR2 as YYNGEE. V was clipped by 2 bases and J by 4 bases, with 16 bases between them. This CDR3 region has 15 residues. The CDR3 region is CASSVHDSRVYEQYF. The CDR3 DNA is TGTGCCAGCAGCGTGCATGACAGTAGGGTGTACGAGCAGTACTTC.

The chain is built from TRBV19 and TRBJ1-5; TRBD1 aligns across 8 bases. This CDR3 region has 14 residues. The V gene's germline CDR1 is LNHDA and CDR2 SQIVND (reference sequence). Unmatched junction bases numbered 5, after V lost 4 bases and J lost 6 bases. CDR3 region: CASSTDRVPQPQHF. In nucleotides, the CDR3 is TGTGCCAGTAGTACGGACAGGGTCCCTCAGCCCCAGCATTTT.

The chain is built from TRBV7-6 and TRBJ1-3; D is perhaps TRBD1 (5 bases). The germline V and J ends were trimmed by 5 bases and 4 bases, with 24 bases remaining between them. CDR3 length equals 18 residues. From germline, CDR1 is SGHVS and CDR2 FNYEAQ. Here the CDR3 DNA reads TGTGCCAGCAGCCCTCGGGGGGGAGGGAGTGGAGACGGAAACACCATATATTTT. This gives the protein CASSPRGGGSGDGNTIYF.

Concerning this clone itself: One end of the junction fails to match germline, which may point to a read error. The V gene is TRBV28, the J gene TRBJ1-2; TRBD1 matches 7 bases. The CDR3 covers 14 residues. From germline, CDR1 is MDHEN and CDR2 SYDVKM. CDR3: CASTLQGLTYGYTF. The CDR3, as DNA: TGTGCCAGCACTTTACAGGGGTTAACCTATGGCTACACCTTC.

The gene calls are TRBV6-1 and TRBJ2-5, with 9 bases lining up with TRBD2. After removal of 3 bases from V and 4 bases from J, the junction contained 9 bases not matched to a gene. CDR1 is MNHNS and CDR2 is SASEGT in the germline V gene. The CDR3 totals 16 residues. The CDR3 spells CASSDFPSGGRETQYF. CDR3 coding DNA: TGTGCCAGCAGTGATTTTCCGAGCGGGGGGAGAGAGACCCAGTACTTC.

V gene TRBV5-1 combines with J gene TRBJ1-3; D is possibly TRBD1 (5 bases). Trimming left V 4 bases short and J 5 bases short, with 7 bases between. The germline gives CDR1 SGHRS, CDR2 YFSETQ. The CDR3 contains 12 residues. The CDR3 here is CASSPDRNTIYF. DNA for the CDR3: TGCGCCAGCAGCCCGGACAGAAACACCATATATTTT.

The gene calls are TRBV28 and TRBJ2-7, with TRBD1 matching over 10 bases. Losses at the gene ends were 2 bases for V and 3 bases for J; bases not matched to a gene: 4. The CDR3 covers 15 residues. Per germline, CDR1 MDHEN and CDR2 SYDVKM. The CDR3: CASSLVGQGLYEQYF. The CDR3 DNA reads TGTGCCAGCAGTTTAGTGGGACAGGGGCTCTACGAGCAGTACTTC.

Only one count was recorded for this clone. The rearrangement links TRBV18 to TRBJ2-2; D is perhaps TRBD1 (6 bases). V was clipped by 2 bases and J by 3 bases, with 7 bases between them. Germline V gene data show CDR1 as KGHSH and CDR2 as LQKENI. The CDR3 runs 14 residues. Written as DNA, the CDR3 is TGTGCCAGCTCACCATCAGGGGACACCGGGGAGCTGTTTTTT. Protein: CASSPSGDTGELFF.

V is TRBV13 and J is TRBJ2-7; 8 bases are a match to TRBD1. Germline assignment: CDR1 PRHDT and CDR2 FYEKMQ (reference sequence). The V and J ends lost 6 bases and 1 base, in that order; junction bases with no gene match: 8. This CDR3 contains 15 residues. The CDR3 DNA reads as TGTGCCAGCAGTTTAAGGACAGGGAAATCCTACGAGCAGTACTTC. Residues: CASSLRTGKSYEQYF.

The J gene is TRBJ1-4, the V gene TRBV30; maybe TRBD1 (5 bases). The germline V and J ends were trimmed by 3 bases and 7 bases, with 12 bases remaining between them. This CDR3 has 13 residues. The germline V gene encodes CDR1 GTSNPN and CDR2 SVGIG (reference sequence). The CDR3 DNA reads TGTGCCTGGAGGCCAGGGAATTTTGAAAAACTGTTTTTT. This sequence encodes CAWRPGNFEKLFF.

The chain is built from TRBV7-4 and TRBJ2-3; TRBD1 might be the D (5 bases). This CDR3 contains 17 residues. Germline V gene data show CDR1 as SGHVT and CDR2 as SQSDAQ. Trimming took off 1 base at V and 1 base at J, with 15 bases between the two ends. The CDR3 region is CASSLDEWGARTDTQYF. In nucleotides, the CDR3 is TGTGCCAGCAGCTTAGACGAGTGGGGCGCCCGCACAGATACGCAGTATTTT.

The chain has TRBV19 and TRBJ1-4; D remains ambiguous. Per the germline V gene, CDR1 is LNHDA and CDR2 is SQIVND (reference sequence). V shed 3 bases and J shed 0 bases, with 17 bases lying between them. The length of the CDR3 is 18 residues. CDR3 nucleotide sequence: TGTGCCAGTAGTATCGGCAGGCCTTCCTTTGCAACTAATGAAAAACTGTTTTTT. Amino acids: CASSIGRPSFATNEKLFF. The full variable domain, completed using reference TRBV19 and TRBJ1-4, is DGGITQSPKYLFRKEGQNVTLSCEQNLNHDAMYWYRQDPGQGLRLIYYSQIVNDFQKGDIAEGYSVSREKKESFPLTVTSAQKNPTAFYLCASSIGRPSFATNEKLFFGSGTQLSVL.

This chain connects TRBV4-2 to TRBJ2-7, with D hard to call. This CDR3 contains 15 residues. In germline, CDR1 is LGHNA, CDR2 YNFKEQ. V lost 0 bases and J 3 bases, leaving 12 bases between the germline ends. The CDR3 loop is CASSQDRSANYEQYF. In DNA form, the CDR3 reads TGTGCCAGCAGCCAAGATCGCTCAGCTAACTACGAGCAGTACTTC.

The V call is TRBV18, the J call TRBJ1-4; D possibly corresponds to TRBD1 (6 bases). This CDR3 is built from 16 residues. Germline loops: CDR1 KGHSH, CDR2 LQKENI. V lost 3 bases and J lost 6, with 17 bases in between. CDR3 DNA sequence: TGTGCCAGCTCACCCAGAGCAGGGGAAGTGGATGAAAAACTGTTTTTT. It translates to CASSPRAGEVDEKLFF.

This clone was recorded once. The rearrangement uses TRBV5-6 and TRBJ1-1; possible D gene TRBD1, 6 bases. The V gene's germline CDR1 is SGHDT and CDR2 YYEEEE. The CDR3 totals 16 residues. Trimming stripped 0 bases from V and 1 base from J, with 13 bases between. For the CDR3, the DNA is TGTGCCAGCAGCTTGGTCGGTGGGGGCGAGAACACTGAAGCTTTCTTT. Translating it yields CASSLVGGGENTEAFF.